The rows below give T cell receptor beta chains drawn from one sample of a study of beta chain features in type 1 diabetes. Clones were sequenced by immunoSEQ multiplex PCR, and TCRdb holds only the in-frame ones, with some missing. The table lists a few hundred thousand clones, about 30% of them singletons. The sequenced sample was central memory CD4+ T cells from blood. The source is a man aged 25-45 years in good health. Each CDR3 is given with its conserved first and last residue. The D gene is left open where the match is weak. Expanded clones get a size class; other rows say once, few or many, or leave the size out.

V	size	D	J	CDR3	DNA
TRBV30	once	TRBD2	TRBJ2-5	CAYSRLAGGETQYF	TGTGCCTATTCCAGACTAGCGGGGGGAGAGACCCAGTACTTC
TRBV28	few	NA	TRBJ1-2	CASSPLPGNYGYTF	TGTGCCAGCAGTCCCCTGCCAGGGAACTATGGCTACACCTTC
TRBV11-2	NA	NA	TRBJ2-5	CASSFDPRIRQETQYF	TGTGCCAGCAGCTTTGACCCCCGGATCCGGCAAGAGACCCAGTACTTC
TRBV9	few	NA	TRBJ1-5	CASSSRWEPQHF	TGTGCCAGCAGCTCACGCTGGGAGCCCCAGCATTTT
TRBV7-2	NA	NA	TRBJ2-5	CASSLVQQETQYF	TGTGCCAGCAGCTTAGTGCAGCAAGAGACCCAGTACTTC
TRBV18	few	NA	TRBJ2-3	CASSPSGSGTDTQYF	TGTGCCAGCTCACCCTCCGGGAGCGGCACAGATACGCAGTATTTT
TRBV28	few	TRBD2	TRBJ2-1	CASGRIAGVNEQFF	TGTGCCAGCGGACGAATAGCGGGAGTTAATGAGCAGTTCTTC
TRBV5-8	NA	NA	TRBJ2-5	CASSRVPVSETQYF	TGTGCCAGCAGCCGAGTCCCCGTCTCGGAGACCCAGTACTTC
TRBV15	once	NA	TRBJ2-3	CATSRPQDSTDTQYF	TGTGCCACCAGCAGACCACAGGATAGCACAGATACGCAGTATTTT
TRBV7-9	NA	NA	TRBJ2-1	CASSSPGRQSNEQFF	TGTGCCAGCAGCTCTCCGGGACGGCAGTCGAATGAGCAGTTCTTC
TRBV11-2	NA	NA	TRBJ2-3	CASSLGTANTDTQYF	TGTGCCAGCAGCTTAGGAACGGCAAACACAGATACGCAGTATTTT
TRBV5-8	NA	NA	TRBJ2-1	CASSLAFVYVQFF	TGTGCCAGCAGCTTGGCCTTCGTGTATGTGCAGTTCTTC
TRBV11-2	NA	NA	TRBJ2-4	CASSLESGGYGKNIQYF	TGTGCCAGCAGCTTAGAGTCCGGGGGCTACGGCAAAAACATTCAGTACTTC
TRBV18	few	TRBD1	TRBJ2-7	CASSPEGQLTHSYEQYF	TGTGCCAGCTCACCAGAGGGACAGCTGACACATTCCTACGAGCAGTACTTC
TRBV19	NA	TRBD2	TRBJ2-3	CASTPGGGYSTDTQYF	TGTGCCAGTACCCCGGGGGGTGGATATAGCACAGATACGCAGTATTTT
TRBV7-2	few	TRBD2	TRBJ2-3	CASSPRPGLAGGDTQYF	TGTGCCAGCAGCCCTCGCCCCGGACTAGCGGGAGGGGATACGCAGTATTTT
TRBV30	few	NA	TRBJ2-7	CAWSRPGPFSYEQYF	TGTGCCTGGAGTCGACCCGGACCGTTCTCCTACGAGCAGTACTTC
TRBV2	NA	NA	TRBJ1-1	CASSERTEAFF	TGTGCCAGCAGTGAACGAACTGAAGCTTTCTTT
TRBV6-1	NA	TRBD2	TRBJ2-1	CASSEARVGTSGHNEQFF	TGTGCCAGCAGTGAAGCGCGGGTGGGGACTAGCGGCCACAATGAGCAGTTCTTC
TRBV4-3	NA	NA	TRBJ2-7	CASSPNYEQYF	TGCGCCAGCAGCCCCAACTACGAGCAGTACTTC
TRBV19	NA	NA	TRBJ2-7	CASSIVGSSYEQYF	TGTGCCAGTAGTATAGTAGGCAGCTCCTACGAGCAGTACTTC
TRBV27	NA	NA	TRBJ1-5	CASSASRGRGNQPQHF	TGTGCCAGCAGCGCGAGCAGGGGAAGGGGCAATCAGCCCCAGCATTTT
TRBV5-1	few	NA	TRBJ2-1	CASSLEWDGNEQFF	TGCGCCAGCAGCTTAGAGTGGGATGGCAATGAGCAGTTCTTC
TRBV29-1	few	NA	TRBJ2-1	CSGTRPSLHEQFF	TGCAGCGGAACCCGACCATCACTACATGAGCAGTTCTTC
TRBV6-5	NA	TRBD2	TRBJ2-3	CASSFSGGPPDTQYF	TGTGCCAGCAGCTTTAGCGGGGGGCCTCCTGATACGCAGTATTTT
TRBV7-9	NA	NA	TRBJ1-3	CASSLPPTSGNTIYF	TGTGCCAGCAGCTTACCCCCGACGTCTGGAAACACCATATATTTT
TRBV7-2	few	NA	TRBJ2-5	CASSPRQGGETQYF	TGTGCCAGCAGCCCCCGACAGGGAGGGGAGACCCAGTACTTC